This T cell receptor (beta chain) was sequenced during a study of identical twins. Concerning this clonotype: Its cognate antigen is unknown.

Regarding the study as a whole: With abundant cord blood beta clonotypes, insertions were fewer; memory repertoires showed no such pattern. For zero-insertion analyses, partial confounding could come from invariant MAIT and iNKT cells.

With no exceptions, donors were healthy Caucasians. The germline V and J ends were trimmed by 6 bases and 3 bases, with 24 bases remaining between them. Germline V CDR1 and CDR2: MNHNS, SASEGT. There are 18 residues in the CDR3. Via MiXCR, TCRdb re-called the 5' RACE reads, giving one row per CDR3 protein. The repertoire consists of approximately 240,000 distinct CDR3 sequences, with around 15% occurring once and the leading ten covering under 9.5%. The sequencing input was memory (CD45RO+) T cells sorted from blood. This receptor was obtained from a woman aged 18-35 years in good health. V gene TRBV6-1 combines with J gene TRBJ1-5, with D perhaps matching TRBD1 (6 bases). The CDR3 is CASRTNEGDPRFNQPQHF. The CDR3 bases are TGTGCCAGCAGGACCAACGAGGGGGACCCGCGATTCAATCAGCCCCAGCATTTT.